This T cell receptor (beta chain) was observed in a study of blood T cells in healthy people across ages. Of note for this clonotype: Antigen unknown.

Then a second PCR, running roughly 7 to 11 cycles, was carried out with a sample-barcoded 5' primer and a J-beta primer mix. TCRdb analysed the 5' RACE reads with MiXCR anew, one entry per CDR3 protein. The table has about 640,000 distinct CDR3 sequences, roughly three fifths seen once. Trimming removed 3 bases from V and 5 bases from J; junction bases left unmatched: 9. The V gene's germline CDR1 is LNHNV and CDR2 YYDKDF (reference sequence). The CDR3 is 16 amino acids. Study-wide results and limits: Naive T cell percentage and TCR beta diversity correlated strongly. Investigators viewed diversity estimates from one million T cells as underestimates, the study reported.

Isolated per sample were at least 7 million PBMCs. The specimen was blood. The TCR was taken from a man aged 55 to 70 in good health. The chain has TRBV15 and TRBJ2-1; 8 bases line up with TRBD1. In nucleotides, the CDR3 is TGTGCCACCAGCAGTCCCAGGGGGCGCGTAGACAATGAGCAGTTCTTC. As protein: CATSSPRGRVDNEQFF.